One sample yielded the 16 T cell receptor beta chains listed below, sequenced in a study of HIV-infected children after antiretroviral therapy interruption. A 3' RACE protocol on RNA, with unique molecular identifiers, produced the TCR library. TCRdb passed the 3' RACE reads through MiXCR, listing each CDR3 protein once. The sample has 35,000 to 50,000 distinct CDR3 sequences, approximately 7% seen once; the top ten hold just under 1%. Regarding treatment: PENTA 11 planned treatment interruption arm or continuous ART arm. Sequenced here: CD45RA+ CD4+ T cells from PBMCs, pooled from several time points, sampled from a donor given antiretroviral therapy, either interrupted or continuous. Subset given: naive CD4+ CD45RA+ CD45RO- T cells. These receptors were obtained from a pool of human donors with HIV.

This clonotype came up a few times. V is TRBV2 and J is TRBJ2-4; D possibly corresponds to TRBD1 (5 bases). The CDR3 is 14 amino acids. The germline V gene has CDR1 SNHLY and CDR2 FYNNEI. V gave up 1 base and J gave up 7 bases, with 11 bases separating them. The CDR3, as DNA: TGTGCCAGCAGTGAAGAGGCAGGGTGGAACATTCAGTACTTC. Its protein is CASSEEAGWNIQYF.

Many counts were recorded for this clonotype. The CDR3 spells CSAKLAGVHEQYF. In nucleotides, the CDR3 is TGCAGTGCAAAACTAGCGGGAGTTCACGAGCAGTACTTC. The rearrangement links TRBV20-1 to TRBJ2-7; 11 bases are a match to TRBD2. The CDR3 covers 13 residues. V lost 6 bases to trimming and J lost 5 bases; unmatched junction nucleotides: 6. Germline V gives CDR1 DFQATT, CDR2 SNEGSKA (reference sequence).

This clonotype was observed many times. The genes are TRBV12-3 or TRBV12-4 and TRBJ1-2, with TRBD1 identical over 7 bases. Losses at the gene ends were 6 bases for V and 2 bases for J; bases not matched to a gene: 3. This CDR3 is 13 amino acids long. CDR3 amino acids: CASRSTGNYGYTF. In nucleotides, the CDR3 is TGTGCCAGCAGATCGACAGGGAACTATGGCTACACCTTC.

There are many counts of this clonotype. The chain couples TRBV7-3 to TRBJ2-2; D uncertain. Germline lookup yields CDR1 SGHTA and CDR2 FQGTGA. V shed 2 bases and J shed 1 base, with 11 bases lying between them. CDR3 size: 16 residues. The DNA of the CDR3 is TGTGCCAGCAGCTTATTTGAGCAGATGAACACCGGGGAGCTGTTTTTT. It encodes CASSLFEQMNTGELFF.

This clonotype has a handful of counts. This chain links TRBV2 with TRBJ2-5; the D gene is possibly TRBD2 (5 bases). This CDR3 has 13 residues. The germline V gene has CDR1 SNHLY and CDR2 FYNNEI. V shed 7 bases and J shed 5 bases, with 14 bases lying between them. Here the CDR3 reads CASIQEVIETQYF. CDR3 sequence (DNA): TGTGCCAGCATCCAGGAGGTTATCGAGACCCAGTACTTC. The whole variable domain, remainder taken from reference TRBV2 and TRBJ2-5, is EPEVTQTPSHQVTQMGQEVILRCVPISNHLYFYWYRQILGQKVEFLVSFYNNEISEKSEIFDDQFSVERPDGSNFTLKIRSTKLEDSAMYFCASIQEVIETQYFGPGTRLLVL.

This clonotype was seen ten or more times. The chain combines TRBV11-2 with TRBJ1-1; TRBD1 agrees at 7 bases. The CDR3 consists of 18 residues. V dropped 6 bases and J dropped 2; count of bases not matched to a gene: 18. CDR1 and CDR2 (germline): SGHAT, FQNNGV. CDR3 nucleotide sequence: TGTGCCAGCAGTCATATCACTAAGGGACAGAAAAGAAACACTGAAGCTTTCTTT. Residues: CASSHITKGQKRNTEAFF. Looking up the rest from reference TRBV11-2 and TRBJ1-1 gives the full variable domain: EAGVAQSPRYKIIEKRQSVAFWCNPISGHATLYWYQQILGQGPKLLIQFQNNGVVDDSQLPKDRFSAERLKGVDSTLKIQPAKLEDSAVYLCASSHITKGQKRNTEAFFGQGTRLTVV.

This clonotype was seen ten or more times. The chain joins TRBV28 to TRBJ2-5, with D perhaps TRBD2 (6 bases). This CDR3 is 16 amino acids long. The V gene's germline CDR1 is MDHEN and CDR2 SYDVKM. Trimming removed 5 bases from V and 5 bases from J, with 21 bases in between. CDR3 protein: CASSLPRGTGGETQYF. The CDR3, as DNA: TGTGCCAGCAGTCTACCACGGGGGACGGGTGGGGAGACCCAGTACTTC.

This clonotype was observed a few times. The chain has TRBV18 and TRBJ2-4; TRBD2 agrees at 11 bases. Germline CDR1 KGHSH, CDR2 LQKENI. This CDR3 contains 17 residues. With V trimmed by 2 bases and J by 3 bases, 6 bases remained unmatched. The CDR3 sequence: CASSPGTSGYGKNIQYF. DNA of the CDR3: TGTGCCAGCTCACCAGGGACTAGCGGATATGGCAAAAACATTCAGTACTTC.

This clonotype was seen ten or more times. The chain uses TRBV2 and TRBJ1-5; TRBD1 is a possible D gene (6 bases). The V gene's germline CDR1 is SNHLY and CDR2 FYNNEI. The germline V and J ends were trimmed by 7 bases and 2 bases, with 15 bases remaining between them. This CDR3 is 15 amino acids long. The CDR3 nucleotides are TGTGCCAGCAAATTGGGACAATGGGGCAATCAGCCCCAGCATTTT. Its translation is CASKLGQWGNQPQHF.

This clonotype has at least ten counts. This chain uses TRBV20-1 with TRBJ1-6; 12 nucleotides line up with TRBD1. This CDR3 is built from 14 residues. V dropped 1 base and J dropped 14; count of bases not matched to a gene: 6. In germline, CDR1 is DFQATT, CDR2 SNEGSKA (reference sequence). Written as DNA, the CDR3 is TGCAGTGCTAGAGGGGGGACAGGGGGCCGAACCCTCCACTTT. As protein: CSARGGTGGRTLHF.

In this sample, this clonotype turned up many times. CDR3: CSARVPPRGETQYF. CDR3 sequence (DNA): TGCAGTGCTAGAGTCCCTCCCCGGGGAGAGACCCAGTACTTC. J is TRBJ2-5 and V is TRBV20-1, with D maybe TRBD2 (5 bases). This CDR3 comprises 14 residues. V lost 1 base, J lost 4 bases, and 13 bases lay in between. CDR1 is DFQATT and CDR2 is SNEGSKA in the germline V gene (reference sequence).

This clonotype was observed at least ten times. The CDR3 spells CASSDSSGSNEQFF. As DNA, the CDR3 is TGCGCCAGCAGTGACTCTAGCGGGAGCAATGAGCAGTTCTTC. The chain links TRBV10-1 to TRBJ2-1; 10 bases map to TRBD2. The CDR3 is made up of 14 amino acids. Trimming removed 3 bases from V and 6 bases from J; junction bases left unmatched: 2. CDR1 WNHNN and CDR2 SYGVQD come from the germline V gene (reference sequence).

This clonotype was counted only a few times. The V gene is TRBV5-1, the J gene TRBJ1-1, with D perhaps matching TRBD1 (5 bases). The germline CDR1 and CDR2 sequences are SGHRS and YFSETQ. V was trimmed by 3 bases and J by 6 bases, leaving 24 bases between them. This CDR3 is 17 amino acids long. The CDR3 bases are TGCGCCAGCAGCTCCCACCACTCTACATGGGGCTCCGCTGAAGCTTTCTTT. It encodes CASSSHHSTWGSAEAFF.

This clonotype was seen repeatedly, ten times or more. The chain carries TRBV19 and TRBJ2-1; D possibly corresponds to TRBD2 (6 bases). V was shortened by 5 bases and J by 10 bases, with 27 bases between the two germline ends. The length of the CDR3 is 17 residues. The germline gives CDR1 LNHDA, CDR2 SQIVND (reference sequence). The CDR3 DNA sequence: TGTGCCAGTAGTCTCCGACCCAGGGACCCTAGCCGGGGGGAGCAGTTCTTC. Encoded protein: CASSLRPRDPSRGEQFF.

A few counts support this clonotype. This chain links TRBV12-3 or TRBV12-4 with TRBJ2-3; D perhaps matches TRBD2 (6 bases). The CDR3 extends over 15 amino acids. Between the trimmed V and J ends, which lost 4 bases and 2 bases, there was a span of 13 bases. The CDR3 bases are TGTGCCAGCAGTTCCGGGGGTTATTACACAGATACGCAGTATTTT. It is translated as CASSSGGYYTDTQYF.

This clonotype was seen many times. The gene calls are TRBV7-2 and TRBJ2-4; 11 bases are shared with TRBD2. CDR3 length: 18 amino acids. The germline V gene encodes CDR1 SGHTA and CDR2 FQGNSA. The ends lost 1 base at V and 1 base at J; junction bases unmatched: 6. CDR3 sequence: CASSLEKIAGGAKNIQYF. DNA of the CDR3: TGTGCCAGCAGCTTAGAAAAGATAGCGGGAGGGGCCAAAAACATTCAGTACTTC.